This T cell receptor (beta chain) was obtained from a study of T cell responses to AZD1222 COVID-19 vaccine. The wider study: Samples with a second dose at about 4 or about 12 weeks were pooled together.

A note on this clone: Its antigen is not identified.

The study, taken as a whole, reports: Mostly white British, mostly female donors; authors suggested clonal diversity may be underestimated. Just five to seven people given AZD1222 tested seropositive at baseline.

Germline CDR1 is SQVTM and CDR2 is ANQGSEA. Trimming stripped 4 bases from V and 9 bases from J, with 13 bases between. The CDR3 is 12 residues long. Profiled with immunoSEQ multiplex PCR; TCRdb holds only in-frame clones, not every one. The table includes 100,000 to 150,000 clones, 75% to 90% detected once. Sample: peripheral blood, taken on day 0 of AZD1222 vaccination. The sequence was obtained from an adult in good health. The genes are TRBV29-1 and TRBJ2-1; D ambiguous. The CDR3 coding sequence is TGCAGCGTTGTGGTGGTTGGGTTTGAGCAGTTCTTC. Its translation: CSVVVVGFEQFF.